This TCR beta chain was profiled in a study of blood T cells in healthy people across ages. A second about 7 to 12 cycle PCR used barcoded and J-beta primers. Via MiXCR, TCRdb re-called the 5' RACE reads, giving one row per CDR3 protein. The data show 630,000 or so distinct CDR3 sequences, 25% to 35% seen once. In this sample, this clonotype turned up many times. This clonotype was sampled from a woman of 80 years or more in good health. Sequencing input: blood.

CDR3 sequence reads: CASSAYRGAGANVLTF. CDR3 in DNA: TGTGCCAGCAGCGCCTACAGGGGAGCTGGGGCCAACGTCCTGACTTTC. This chain connects TRBV3-1 to TRBJ2-6; 7 nucleotides line up with TRBD1. The V gene's germline CDR1 is LGHDT and CDR2 YNNKEL (reference sequence). The CDR3 consists of 16 residues. The J segment lost 2 bases and the V segment lost 5 bases, leaving 6 bases of the junction unmatched.